Listed here are 14 T cell receptor beta chains from one sample, sequenced in a study of T cell changes during pregnancy in multiple sclerosis. Using immunoSEQ multiplex PCR, the repertoire was profiled, and TCRdb retains in-frame clones only, with some absent. Here the sample spans tens of thousands of clones, around 84% being singletons. Specimen: CD4+ T cells from peripheral blood mononuclear cells, collected before pregnancy. The receptors come from a female donor with multiple sclerosis, enrolled in a pregnancy study.

This clone was detected once. V is TRBV7-2 and J is TRBJ2-1; 7 bases fit TRBD2. The V gene's germline CDR1 is SGHTA and CDR2 FQGNSA. The J segment lost 8 bases and the V segment lost 5 bases, leaving 9 bases of the junction unmatched. The CDR3 has 14 amino acids. The CDR3: CASSPPGGRDEQFF. CDR3 bases: TGTGCCAGCAGCCCCCCCGGGGGGAGAGATGAGCAGTTCTTC.

The rearrangement joins TRBV15 to TRBJ2-6; tentatively, D is TRBD1 (5 bases). The CDR3 extends over 19 amino acids. The germline V and J ends were trimmed by 0 bases and 0 bases, with 15 bases remaining between them. Germline V gene lookup returns CDR1 LNHNV and CDR2 YYDKDF (reference sequence). CDR3 amino acids: CATSREWVGDTSGANVLTF. CDR3 DNA sequence: TGTGCCACCAGCAGAGAATGGGTAGGGGATACCTCTGGGGCCAACGTCCTGACTTTC.

The V gene is TRBV15, the J gene TRBJ1-5; D perhaps matches TRBD1 (5 bases). The germline V gene encodes CDR1 LNHNV and CDR2 YYDKDF (reference sequence). There are 16 residues in the CDR3. Trimming left V 0 bases short and J 3 bases short, with 12 bases between. The CDR3 DNA sequence: TGTGCCACCAGCAGAGATTCGACAGTGAACAATCAGCCCCAGCATTTT. Translated: CATSRDSTVNNQPQHF.

The rearrangement joins TRBV28 to TRBJ1-5; unclear D gene. The germline V gene has CDR1 MDHEN and CDR2 SYDVKM. This CDR3 comprises 13 residues. The ends were cut back, 7 bases at V and 0 bases at J, with 7 bases in the middle. The chain's CDR3 is CASTVSSNQPQHF. The CDR3 nucleotides are TGTGCCAGCACCGTCAGTAGCAATCAGCCCCAGCATTTT.

This chain joins TRBV27 and TRBJ2-7; perhaps TRBD1 as D (5 bases). CDR1 and CDR2 from the germline V gene are MNHEY and SMNVEV (reference sequence). The CDR3 is made up of 13 amino acids. V lost 9 bases and J 4 bases, leaving 16 bases between the germline ends. The CDR3 loop reads CASRIPGQYEQYF. The CDR3 nucleotides are TGTGCCAGTAGAATTCCTGGACAATACGAGCAGTACTTC.

This clone was detected only once. This chain connects TRBV13 to TRBJ2-2; possible D gene TRBD2, 5 bases. Trimming removed 6 bases at V and 5 bases at J, with 10 bases between. Germline lookup yields CDR1 PRHDT and CDR2 FYEKMQ (reference sequence). This CDR3 has 13 residues. CDR3 DNA sequence: TGTGCCAGCAGTTCTACTAGTACCGGGGAGCTGTTTTTT. This sequence encodes CASSSTSTGELFF.

The chain has TRBV4-2 and TRBJ1-1; D unclear. Germline loops: CDR1 LGHNA, CDR2 YNFKEQ. Trimming took 4 bases from V and 0 from J, leaving 12 bases between them. There are 15 residues in the CDR3. CDR3 nucleotide sequence: TGTGCCAGCAGCCCTGAGGGCGGAATGAACACTGAAGCTTTCTTT. Its protein product is CASSPEGGMNTEAFF.

Of note for this clone: The germline gene is not matched at one end of the junction; a read error may be the cause. The chain combines TRBV7-9 with TRBJ2-2; 9 nucleotides agree with TRBD1. CDR1 and CDR2 from the germline V gene are SEHNR and FQNEAQ (reference sequence). The CDR3 has 16 residues. The CDR3 nucleotides are TGTGCCAGCAGATTAGGTACAGGGGGCATCACCGGGGAGCTGTTTTTT. Amino acid sequence: CASRLGTGGITGELFF.

The chain joins TRBV27 to TRBJ2-3; D is perhaps TRBD2 (6 bases). This CDR3 contains 16 residues. With 4 bases removed from V and 3 bases from J, the gap between germline ends came to 17 bases. The germline CDR1 and CDR2 sequences are MNHEY and SMNVEV (reference sequence). The CDR3 spells CASSSGLSSNTDTQYF. CDR3 in DNA: TGTGCCAGCAGTTCGGGACTTAGCAGTAATACAGATACGCAGTATTTT.

The chain employs TRBV7-2 and TRBJ1-5; weak D call: TRBD1 (5 bases). V lost 4 bases and J 13 bases, leaving 23 bases between the germline ends. Germline V gene sequence: CDR1 SGHTA, CDR2 FQGNSA. The CDR3 length is 15 residues. As DNA, the CDR3 is TGTGCCAGCAGCTCTTCCGGGACTCTAAGGTCCCATCAGCATTTT. Protein: CASSSSGTLRSHQHF.

V gene TRBV7-9 combines with J gene TRBJ1-6; no clear D gene. Germline CDR1 reads SEHNR; CDR2 reads FQNEAQ (reference sequence). The V and J ends lost 2 bases and 6 bases respectively, with 8 bases between them. The CDR3 has 14 residues. CDR3 bases: TGTGCCAGCAGCTTAAGTCGGGGTAATTCACCCCTCCACTTT. Translating it yields CASSLSRGNSPLHF.

V gene TRBV5-6 combines with J gene TRBJ2-7, with TRBD2 matching 9 bases. V trimming: 2 bases; J trimming: 4 bases; junction bases outside the gene matches: 7. CDR3 length: 15 residues. Germline CDR1 SGHDT, CDR2 YYEEEE. CDR3 region: CASSFLGLAMYEQYF. In nucleotides, the CDR3 is TGTGCCAGCAGCTTCTTGGGACTAGCAATGTACGAGCAGTACTTC.

The gene calls are TRBV11-2 and TRBJ1-3; D possibly corresponds to TRBD1 (5 bases). V gave up 5 bases and J gave up 5 bases, with 22 bases separating them. The CDR3 covers 17 residues. Germline assignment: CDR1 SGHAT and CDR2 FQNNGV. The CDR3 reads CASSPESGGTIRNTIYF. The CDR3 nucleotides read TGTGCCAGCAGCCCAGAATCGGGAGGGACTATAAGAAACACCATATATTTT. The variable domain in full, completed from reference TRBV11-2 and TRBJ1-3, reads EAGVAQSPRYKIIEKRQSVAFWCNPISGHATLYWYQQILGQGPKLLIQFQNNGVVDDSQLPKDRFSAERLKGVDSTLKIQPAKLEDSAVYLCASSPESGGTIRNTIYFGEGSWLTVV.

This chain uses TRBV30 with TRBJ2-7; 7 bases align to TRBD2. Germline V gives CDR1 GTSNPN, CDR2 SVGIG (reference sequence). J was trimmed by 0 bases and V by 7 bases; bases with no gene match: 6. The CDR3 covers 13 residues. The CDR3 sequence: CASSGNLSYEQYF. The CDR3 DNA sequence: TGTGCCTCTAGCGGAAACCTCTCCTACGAGCAGTACTTC.